This T cell receptor beta chain was found in a study of monozygotic twins with inflammatory bowel disease. Phlebotomy per donor yielded a single 2.5 ml blood sample. Used for each TCR library was approximately 3,600 ng of total RNA. TCRdb re-called the 5' RACE reads and gives one entry per CDR3 protein, without DNA. The listing records approximately 210,000 distinct CDR3 sequences. CDR1 is SGHKS and CDR2 is YYEKEE in the germline V gene (reference sequence). This CDR3 is 16 amino acids long. Study results and limitations: Sharing of clonotypes with others was lower in IBD patients than in healthy twins, and this was especially so with disease activity. Background noise in patient repertoires may stem from differing immunosuppressive treatments.

To note about this clonotype: The target antigen is unknown.

The rearrangement links TRBV5-5 to TRBJ1-2; with no DNA, the TCRdb D assignment of TRBD1 cannot be verified. Source material: blood. This clonotype was obtained from a human donor with ulcerative colitis or Crohn's disease, or a healthy co-twin of an affected twin (not recorded which). The CDR3 loop reads CASSLRDSSLGLSYTF.